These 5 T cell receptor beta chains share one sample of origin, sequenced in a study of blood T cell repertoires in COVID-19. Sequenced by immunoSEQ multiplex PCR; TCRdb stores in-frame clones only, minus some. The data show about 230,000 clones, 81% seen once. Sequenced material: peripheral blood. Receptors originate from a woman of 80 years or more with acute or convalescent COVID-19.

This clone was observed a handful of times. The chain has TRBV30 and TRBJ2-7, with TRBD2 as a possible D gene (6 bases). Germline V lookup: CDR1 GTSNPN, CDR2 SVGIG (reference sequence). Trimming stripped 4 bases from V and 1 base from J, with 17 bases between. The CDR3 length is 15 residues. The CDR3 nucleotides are TGTGCCTGGACTTCACCTAGCGTGGGGTCCTACGAGCAGTACTTC. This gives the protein CAWTSPSVGSYEQYF.

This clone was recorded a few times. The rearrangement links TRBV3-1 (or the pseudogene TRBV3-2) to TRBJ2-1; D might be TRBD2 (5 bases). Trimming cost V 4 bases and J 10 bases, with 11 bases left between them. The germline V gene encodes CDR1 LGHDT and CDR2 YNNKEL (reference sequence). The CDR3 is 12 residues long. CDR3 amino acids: CASSRGLGEQFF. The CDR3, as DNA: TGTGCCAGCAGCCGTGGACTGGGCGAGCAGTTCTTC.

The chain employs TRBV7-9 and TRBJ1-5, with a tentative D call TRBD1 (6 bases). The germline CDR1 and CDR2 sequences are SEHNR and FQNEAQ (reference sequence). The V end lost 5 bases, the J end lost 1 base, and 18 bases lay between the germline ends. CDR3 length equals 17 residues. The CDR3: CASSPPRSGQSNQPQHF. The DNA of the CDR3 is TGTGCCAGCAGCCCCCCCAGGAGTGGACAGAGCAATCAGCCCCAGCATTTT. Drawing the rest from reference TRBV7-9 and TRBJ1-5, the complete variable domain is DTGVSQNPRHKITKRGQNVTFRCDPISEHNRLYWYRQTLGQGPEFLTYFQNEAQLEKSRLLSDRFSAERPKGSFSTLEIQRTEQGDSAMYLCASSPPRSGQSNQPQHFGDGTRLSIL.

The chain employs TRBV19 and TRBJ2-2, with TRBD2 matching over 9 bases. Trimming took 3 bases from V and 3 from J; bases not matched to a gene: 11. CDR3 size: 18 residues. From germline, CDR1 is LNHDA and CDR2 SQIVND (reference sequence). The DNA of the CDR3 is TGTGCCAGTAGTATGAAACTTGCAGCGGGAGGCTACACCGGGGAGCTGTTTTTT. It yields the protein CASSMKLAAGGYTGELFF.

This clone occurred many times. Here the CDR3 reads CASSPNLGGGNTIYF. CDR3 nucleotide sequence: TGTGCCAGCTCACCAAACCTCGGAGGTGGAAACACCATATATTTT. The V and J genes are TRBV18 and TRBJ1-3; D gene unclear. Trimming removed 2 bases from V and 3 bases from J, with 11 bases in between. Germline values: CDR1 KGHSH, CDR2 LQKENI. The CDR3 is made up of 15 amino acids.